This T cell receptor beta chain was found in a study of shared clonotypes between healthy human individuals. Study-wide context: CD4 naive and memory got three plates each, CD8 naive two, CD8 memory one.

This CDR3 is built from 17 residues. Between the trimmed V and J ends, which lost 4 bases and 7 bases, there was a span of 22 bases. The germline V gene has CDR1 SEHNR and CDR2 FQNEAQ (reference sequence). Replicate sorted-subset PCRs were loaded with 150 to 250 ng DNA, approximately 31,000 T cell genomes. Clones were read by immunoSEQ multiplex PCR, and TCRdb kept only the in-frame ones, dropping some. This table has about 2 million clones, roughly 95% appearing once. Naivety among CD8 cells was defined by CD45RO negativity and positive CCR7 selection, thereby excluding terminally differentiated effector memory CD45RA+ cells.

The sequence was obtained from a man aged 18 to 30 in good health. Sequencing input: naive CD8+ T cells sorted from blood. The genes are TRBV7-9 and TRBJ2-2, with D possibly matching TRBD1 (5 bases). CDR3 DNA: TGTGCCAGCAGCTCTTATGACAGAGTGGCGACAGTCGGGGAGCTGTTTTTT. Its translation: CASSSYDRVATVGELFF.